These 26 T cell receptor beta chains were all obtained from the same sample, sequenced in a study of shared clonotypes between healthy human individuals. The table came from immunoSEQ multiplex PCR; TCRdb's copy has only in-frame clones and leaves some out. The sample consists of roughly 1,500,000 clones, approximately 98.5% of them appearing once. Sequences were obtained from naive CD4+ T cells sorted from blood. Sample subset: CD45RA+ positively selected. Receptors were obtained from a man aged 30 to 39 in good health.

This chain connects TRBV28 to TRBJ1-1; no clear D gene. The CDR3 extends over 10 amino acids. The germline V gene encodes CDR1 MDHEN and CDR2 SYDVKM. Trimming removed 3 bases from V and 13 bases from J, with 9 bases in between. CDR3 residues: CASSLVYGFF. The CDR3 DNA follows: TGTGCCAGCAGTTTGGTGTACGGTTTCTTT.

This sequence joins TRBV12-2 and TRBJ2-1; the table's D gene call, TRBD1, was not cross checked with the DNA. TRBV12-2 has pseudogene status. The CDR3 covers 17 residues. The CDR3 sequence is CASRLGRPRTAYNEQFF. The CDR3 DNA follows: TGTGCAAGTCGCTTAGGTCGTCCCCGGACAGCTTACAATGAGCAGTTCTTC.

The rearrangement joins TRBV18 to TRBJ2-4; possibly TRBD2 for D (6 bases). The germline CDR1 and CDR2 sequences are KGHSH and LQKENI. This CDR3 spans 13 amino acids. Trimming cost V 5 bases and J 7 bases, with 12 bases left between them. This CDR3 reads CASSSLTSNIQYF. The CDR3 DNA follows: TGTGCCAGCTCATCCCTGACTAGTAACATTCAGTACTTC.

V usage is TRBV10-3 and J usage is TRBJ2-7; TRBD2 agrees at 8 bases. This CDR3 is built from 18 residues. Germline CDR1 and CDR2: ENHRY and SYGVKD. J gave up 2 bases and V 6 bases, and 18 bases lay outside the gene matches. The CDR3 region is CAISPRLPGLGPAYEQYF. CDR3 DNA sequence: TGTGCCATCAGCCCCCGTCTTCCGGGACTAGGCCCAGCCTACGAGCAGTACTTC.

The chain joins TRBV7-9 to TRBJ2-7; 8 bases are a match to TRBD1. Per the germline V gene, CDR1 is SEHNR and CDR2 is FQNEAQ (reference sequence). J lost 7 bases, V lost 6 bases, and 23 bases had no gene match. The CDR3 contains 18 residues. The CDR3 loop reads CASRNYGGSGTGFQEQYF. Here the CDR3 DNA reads TGTGCCAGCAGGAATTATGGGGGTTCCGGGACAGGATTCCAGGAGCAGTACTTC.

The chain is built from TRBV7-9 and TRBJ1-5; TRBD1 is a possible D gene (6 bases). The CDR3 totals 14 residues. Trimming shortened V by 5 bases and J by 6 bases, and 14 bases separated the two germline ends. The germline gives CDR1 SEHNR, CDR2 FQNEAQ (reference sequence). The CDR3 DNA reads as TGTGCCAGCAGCCCAGACAGGCGAGGTCAGCCCCAGCATTTT. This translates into CASSPDRRGQPQHF.

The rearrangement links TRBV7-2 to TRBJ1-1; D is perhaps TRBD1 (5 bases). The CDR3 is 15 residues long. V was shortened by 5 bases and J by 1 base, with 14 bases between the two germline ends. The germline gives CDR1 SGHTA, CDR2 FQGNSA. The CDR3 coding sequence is TGTGCCAGCAGCGCCGGTCAGGGTCGGAACACTGAAGCTTTCTTT. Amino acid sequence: CASSAGQGRNTEAFF.

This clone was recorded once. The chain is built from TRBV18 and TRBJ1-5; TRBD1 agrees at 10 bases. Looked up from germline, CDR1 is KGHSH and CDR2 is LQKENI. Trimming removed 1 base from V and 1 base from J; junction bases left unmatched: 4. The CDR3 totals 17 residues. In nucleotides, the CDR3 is TGTGCCAGCTCACCACTAAGACAGGGGGCAAGCAATCAGCCCCAGCATTTT. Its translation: CASSPLRQGASNQPQHF. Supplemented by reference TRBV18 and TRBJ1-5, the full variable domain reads NAGVMQNPRHLVRRRGQEARLRCSPMKGHSHVYWYRQLPEEGLKFMVYLQKENIIDESGMPKERFSAEFPKEGPSILRIQQVVRGDSAAYFCASSPLRQGASNQPQHFGDGTRLSIL.

The CDR3 loop is CASSLGIINEQFF. The CDR3 nucleotides are TGTGCCAGCAGCTTAGGGATTATTAATGAGCAGTTCTTC. The chain has TRBV7-2 and TRBJ2-1; D gene ambiguous. The CDR3 covers 13 residues. From germline, CDR1 is SGHTA and CDR2 FQGNSA. Trimming shortened V by 1 base and J by 7 bases, and 8 bases separated the two germline ends. The whole variable domain, remainder taken from reference TRBV7-2 and TRBJ2-1, is GAGVSQSPSNKVTEKGKDVELRCDPISGHTALYWYRQSLGQGLEFLIYFQGNSAPDKSGLPSDRFSAERTGGSVSTLTIQRTQQEDSAVYLCASSLGIINEQFFGPGTRLTVL.

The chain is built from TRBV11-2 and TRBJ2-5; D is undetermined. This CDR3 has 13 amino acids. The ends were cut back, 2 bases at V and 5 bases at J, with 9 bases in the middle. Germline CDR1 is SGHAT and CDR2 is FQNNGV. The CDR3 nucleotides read TGTGCCAGCAGCTTAAGGGTGGGCGAGACCCAGTACTTC. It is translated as CASSLRVGETQYF.

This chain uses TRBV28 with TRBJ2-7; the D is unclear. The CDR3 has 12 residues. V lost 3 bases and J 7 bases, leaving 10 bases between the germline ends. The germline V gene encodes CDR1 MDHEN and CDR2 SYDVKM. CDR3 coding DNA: TGTGCCAGCAGTTTGGTTGACACAGAGCAGTACTTC. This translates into CASSLVDTEQYF.

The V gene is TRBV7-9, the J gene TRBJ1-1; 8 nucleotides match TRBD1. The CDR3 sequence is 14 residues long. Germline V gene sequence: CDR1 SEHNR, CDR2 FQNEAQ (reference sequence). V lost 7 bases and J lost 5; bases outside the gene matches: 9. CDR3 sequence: CASTYRGGETEAFF. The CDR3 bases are TGTGCCAGCACGTACAGGGGGGGAGAAACTGAAGCTTTCTTT.

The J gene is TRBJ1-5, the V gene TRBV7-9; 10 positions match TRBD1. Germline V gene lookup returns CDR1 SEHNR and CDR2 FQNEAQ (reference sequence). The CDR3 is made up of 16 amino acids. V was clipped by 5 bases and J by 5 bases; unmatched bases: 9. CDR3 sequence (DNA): TGTGCCAGCAGCCGATGGGACAGGGGCGTTCATCAGCCCCAGCATTTT. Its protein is CASSRWDRGVHQPQHF.

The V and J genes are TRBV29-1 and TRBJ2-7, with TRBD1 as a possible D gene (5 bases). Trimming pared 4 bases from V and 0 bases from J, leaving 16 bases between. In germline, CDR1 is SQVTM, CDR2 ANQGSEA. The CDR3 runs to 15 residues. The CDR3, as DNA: TGCAGCGTTGCAACCAGCACAGGCCTCTCCTACGAGCAGTACTTC. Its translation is CSVATSTGLSYEQYF.

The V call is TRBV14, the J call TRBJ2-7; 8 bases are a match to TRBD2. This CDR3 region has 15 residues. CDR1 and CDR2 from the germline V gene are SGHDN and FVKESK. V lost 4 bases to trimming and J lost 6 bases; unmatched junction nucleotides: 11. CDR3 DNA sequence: TGTGCCAGCAGCCGCGGGAGGACTAGTGTCTCCGAGCAGTACTTC. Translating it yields CASSRGRTSVSEQYF.

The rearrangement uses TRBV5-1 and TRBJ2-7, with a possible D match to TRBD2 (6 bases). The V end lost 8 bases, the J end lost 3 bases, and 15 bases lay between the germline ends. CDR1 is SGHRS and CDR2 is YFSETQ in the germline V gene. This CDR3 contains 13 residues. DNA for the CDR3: TGCGCCAGTAGCGGCCGAGAGAGCTACGAGCAGTACTTC. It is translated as CASSGRESYEQYF.

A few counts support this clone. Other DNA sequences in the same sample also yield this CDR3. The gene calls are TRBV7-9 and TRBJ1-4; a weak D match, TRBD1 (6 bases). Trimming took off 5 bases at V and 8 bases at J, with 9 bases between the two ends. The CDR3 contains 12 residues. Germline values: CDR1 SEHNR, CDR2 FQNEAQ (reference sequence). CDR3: CASSPQGEKLFF. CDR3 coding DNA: TGTGCCAGCAGCCCCCAGGGGGAAAAACTGTTTTTT.

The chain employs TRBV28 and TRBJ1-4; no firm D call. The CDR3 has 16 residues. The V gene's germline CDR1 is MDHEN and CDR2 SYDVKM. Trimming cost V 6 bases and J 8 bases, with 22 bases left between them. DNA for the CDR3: TGTGCCAGCAGCTTGTCCTCTCCCAAAACACACGAAAAACTGTTTTTT. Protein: CASSLSSPKTHEKLFF.

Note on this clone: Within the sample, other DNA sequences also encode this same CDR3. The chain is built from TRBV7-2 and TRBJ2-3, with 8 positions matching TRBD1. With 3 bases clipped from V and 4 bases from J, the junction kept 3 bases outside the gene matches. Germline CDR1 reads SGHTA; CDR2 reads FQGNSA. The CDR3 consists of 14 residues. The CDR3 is CASSLDRVADTQYF. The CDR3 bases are TGTGCCAGCAGCTTGGACAGGGTTGCAGATACGCAGTATTTT.

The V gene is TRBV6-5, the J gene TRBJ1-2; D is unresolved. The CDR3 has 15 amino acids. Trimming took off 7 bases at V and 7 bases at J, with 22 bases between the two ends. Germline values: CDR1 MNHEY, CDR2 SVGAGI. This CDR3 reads CASTPRVGRTLGYTF. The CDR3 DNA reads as TGTGCCAGCACTCCCCGGGTTGGACGGACCCTTGGCTACACCTTC.

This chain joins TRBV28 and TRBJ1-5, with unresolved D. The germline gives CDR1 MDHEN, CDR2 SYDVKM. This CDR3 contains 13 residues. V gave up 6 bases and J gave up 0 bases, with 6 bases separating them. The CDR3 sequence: CASRAASNQPQHF. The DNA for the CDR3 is TGTGCCAGCAGAGCAGCTAGCAATCAGCCCCAGCATTTT.

The chain's CDR3 is CASSLAGYDYEQYF. CDR3 DNA sequence: TGTGCCAGCAGCTTGGCCGGGTATGACTACGAGCAGTACTTC. The rearrangement uses TRBV5-5 and TRBJ2-7, with no clear D. Germline CDR1 SGHKS, CDR2 YYEKEE (reference sequence). The germline V and J ends were trimmed by 0 bases and 3 bases, with 10 bases remaining between them. The CDR3 has 14 amino acids.

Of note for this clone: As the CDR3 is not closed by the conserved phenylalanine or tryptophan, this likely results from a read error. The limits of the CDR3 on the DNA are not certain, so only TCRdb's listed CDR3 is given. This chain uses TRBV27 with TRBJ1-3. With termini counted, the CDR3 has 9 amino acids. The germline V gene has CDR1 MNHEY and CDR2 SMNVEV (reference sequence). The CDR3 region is CASSLPPRE.

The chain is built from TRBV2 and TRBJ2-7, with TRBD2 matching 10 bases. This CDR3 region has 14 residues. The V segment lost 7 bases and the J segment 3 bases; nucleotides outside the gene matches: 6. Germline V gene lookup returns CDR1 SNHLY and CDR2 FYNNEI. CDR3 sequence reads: CASNGLADYYEQYF. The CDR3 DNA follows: TGTGCCAGCAATGGACTAGCGGACTACTACGAGCAGTACTTC.

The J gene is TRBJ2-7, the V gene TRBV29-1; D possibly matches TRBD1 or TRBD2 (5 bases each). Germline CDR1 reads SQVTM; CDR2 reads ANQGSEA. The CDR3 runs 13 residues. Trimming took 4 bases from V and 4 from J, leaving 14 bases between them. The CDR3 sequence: CSVGGGLSYEQYF. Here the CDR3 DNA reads TGCAGCGTTGGGGGCGGGCTAAGTTACGAGCAGTACTTC.

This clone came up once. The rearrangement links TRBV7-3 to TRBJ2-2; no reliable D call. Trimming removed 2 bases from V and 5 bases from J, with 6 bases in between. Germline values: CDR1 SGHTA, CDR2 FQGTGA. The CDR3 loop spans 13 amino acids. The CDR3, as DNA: TGTGCCAGCAGCTTACCGGAGACCGGGGAGCTGTTTTTT. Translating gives CASSLPETGELFF.